The 8 T cell receptor beta chains below all came from one sample that was sequenced in a study of breast tumors, draining lymph nodes, adjacent tissues. Breast cancer patients provided tissue from their axillary draining lymph nodes. Via MiXCR, TCRdb re-called the multiplex PCR reads, giving one row per CDR3 protein. The sample includes some 250,000 distinct CDR3 sequences, nearly 35% of them seen just once. The sample consisted of axillary lymph node tissue. The receptors derive from a female donor with breast cancer. Some clones in this sample may be carry-over from other donors' samples.

This clonotype was seen more than once but under ten times. Just one base apart from a much larger clone, this may be a read error. The chain combines TRBV5-6 with TRBJ1-2; D gene ambiguous. The V and J ends lost 5 bases and 0 bases respectively, with 17 bases between them. The CDR3 extends over 16 amino acids. Germline lookup yields CDR1 SGHDT and CDR2 YYEEEE. The CDR3 region is CASSIAGAASNYGYTF. The CDR3 nucleotides read TGTGCCAGCAGTATAGCGGGAGCGGCTTCTAACTATGGCTACACCTTC.

The chain links TRBV29-1 to TRBJ2-1, with D maybe TRBD2 (5 bases). This CDR3 has 15 amino acids. Germline values: CDR1 SQVTM, CDR2 ANQGSEA. Trimming took off 4 bases at V and 6 bases at J, with 19 bases between the two ends. This chain's CDR3 is CSVGPTRTAGNEQFF. The CDR3 nucleotides are TGCAGCGTTGGCCCCACTAGGACCGCTGGCAATGAGCAGTTCTTC.

This clonotype was seen at least ten times. The V and J genes are TRBV3-1 and TRBJ1-2; D call uncertain. V lost 1 base and J 5 bases, leaving 5 bases between the germline ends. This CDR3 has 12 residues. From germline, CDR1 is LGHDT and CDR2 YNNKEL (reference sequence). Here the CDR3 DNA reads TGTGCCAGCAGCCAAGCGTCGTATGGCTACACCTTC. Its translation: CASSQASYGYTF.

This clonotype was recorded at least ten times. The chain employs TRBV20-1 and TRBJ1-5; 7 bases are a match to TRBD1. The CDR3 runs 13 residues. J gave up 5 bases and V 6 bases, and 7 bases lay outside the gene matches. Germline CDR1 reads DFQATT; CDR2 reads SNEGSKA (reference sequence). CDR3 DNA sequence: TGCAGTGCCAGGCAGGGGGTAGATCAGCCCCAGCATTTT. This codes for CSARQGVDQPQHF.

In this sample, this clonotype turned up many times. The CDR3 bases are TGTGCCAGCAGCGTCGGACAGGGGGCTGACAATGAGCAGTTCTTC. Protein product: CASSVGQGADNEQFF. J is TRBJ2-1 and V is TRBV9; 11 positions match TRBD1. The V gene end was trimmed by 2 bases and the J gene end by 5 bases; junction bases not matched to a gene: 3. In germline, CDR1 is SGDLS, CDR2 YYNGEE. CDR3 length: 15 residues.

The rearrangement joins TRBV7-9 to TRBJ1-6; 8 bases line up with TRBD1. The CDR3 contains 16 residues. CDR1 is SEHNR and CDR2 is FQNEAQ in the germline V gene (reference sequence). Trimming took 2 bases from V and 7 from J; bases not matched to a gene: 7. CDR3: CASSLYTGGGNSPLHF. CDR3 nucleotides: TGTGCCAGCAGCTTATACACAGGGGGAGGGAATTCACCCCTCCACTTT.

The J gene is TRBJ2-1, the V gene TRBV12-3 or TRBV12-4; D perhaps matches TRBD2 (6 bases). With 3 bases removed from V and 7 bases from J, the gap between germline ends came to 16 bases. This CDR3 comprises 15 residues. CDR3 protein: CASSFPGVKVNEQFF. In DNA, the CDR3 is TGTGCCAGCAGTTTCCCGGGAGTCAAGGTAAATGAGCAGTTCTTC.

This clonotype was detected ten times or more. The chain links TRBV7-8 to TRBJ2-3; 7 bases are a match to TRBD1. V lost 5 bases, J lost 4 bases, and 12 bases stayed unmatched. This CDR3 is built from 16 residues. Per germline, CDR1 SGHVS and CDR2 FQNEAQ. CDR3: CASSADRDLFADTQYF. The CDR3 DNA sequence: TGTGCCAGCAGCGCCGACAGGGACCTTTTCGCAGATACGCAGTATTTT.